The subject of this entry is one T cell receptor beta chain. Its antigen is currently unknown. These data belong to a study of T cell responses to AZD1222 COVID-19 vaccine. Findings and limits, study-wide: Baseline serostatus was positive in only six or seven AZD1222 recipients.

Here immunoSEQ multiplex PCR was the method, and the copy in TCRdb shows in-frame clones only, minus some. The data hold about 100,000 clones, with over 75% observed a single time. This CDR3 is 14 amino acids long. V was pared by 1 base and J by 2 bases, with 9 bases between. The source is an adult in good health. The chain recombines TRBV5-3 with TRBJ1-1; D not certain. TRBV5-3 is marked as an open reading frame, function uncertain. The specimen was peripheral blood, collected on day 0 of MenACWY control vaccination. CDR3 region: CARSLSMTNTEAFF. The DNA of the CDR3 is TGTGCCAGAAGCTTGTCCATGACCAACACTGAAGCTTTCTTT.